This T cell receptor (beta chain) is from a study of vaccination effects on CD4 cells after COVID-19 (dated by TCRdb to the early 2020s). Background for the entire study: To identify antigen-specific CD4+ T cell clonotypes by their expansion, the ViraFEST assay first stimulated PBMC with viral peptide pools and then applied TCR sequencing. Each participant got two doses of an mRNA SARS-CoV-2 vaccine, either BNT162b2 or mRNA-1273. Roughly 1.9 million PBMC per well were cultured with approximately 10 ug/ml peptides in IMDM containing about 5% human AB serum, around 10 IU/ml IL-2 and gentamicin. In both COVID-19 convalescent patients and infection-naive vaccine recipients, the study compared SARS-CoV-2 spike-specific CD4+ TCR repertoires from before mRNA vaccination with those from after it. The full study included roughly 11 COVID-19 convalescent patients and a few SARS-CoV-2-naive healthy vaccine recipients. The Oncomine TCR Beta short-read assay on an Illumina iSeq 100 was used to sequence cultures from other donors in the study.

A word on this clone: Its antigen remains undetermined. No quality values exist for individual bases; no much larger clone is one base distant.

The investigation overall reported the following: Clones induced by infection and clones induced by vaccination both contracted markedly at late timepoints after vaccination, which fits with T cell responses waning over time. In healthy vaccine recipients, vaccine-induced clones were almost all SARS-CoV-2 mono-reactive, with only 1 of 255 cross-reactive with common cold coronaviruses. Limitations of the study were the small number of convalescent patients and the absence of early post-infection timepoints.

Library method: the immunoSEQ multiplex PCR assay. DNA from the cultured, isolated CD4+ T cells was subjected to TCR beta CDR3 sequencing. The original methods were these. The analysis removed non-productive TCR sequences, trimmed reads to the CDR3 region, and retained only CDR3s that were 7 or more amino acids long. The MANAFEST web app was used to pick out antigen-specific clonotypes by comparing their expansion in peptide wells with that in reference cultures. To count as positive, a clone had to show expansion at FDR<0.05 compared with the reference and with all other wells, an odds ratio above 5, and a frequency above 0.1% in two replicate wells. Clonotypes significantly expanded in SARS-CoV-2 spike wells and in at least one common cold coronavirus spike condition were defined as cross-reactive. Using the stringdist R package, CDR3 similarity was measured by Levenshtein distance, and unrooted trees were constructed with ape in R 3.6.1. Drawn from immuneACCESS, this table holds only the in-frame rearrangements with V and J called that TCRdb kept. Clones are partly lost; checked studies trace under half to an unresolved V gene and leave the rest unexplained. The V and J calls and the clone size are those of that table, but D and trimming were determined from the DNA. The sample has about 53,000 clones on record, around three quarters of them singletons. Roughly 3.2% of the sample is taken by the ten largest.

After around ten days of culture, CD4+ T cells were isolated with the EasySep CD4+ T cell isolation kit. Healthy vaccine recipients had no prior SARS-CoV-2 infection, confirmed by negative nucleocapsid antibodies before and after vaccination. Half of the culture medium was replaced with fresh IL-2-containing medium on days 3 and 7. Each peptide stimulation condition was cultured in triplicate wells unless otherwise noted. PBMC were separated from whole blood using Ficoll-Paque Plus gradient centrifugation and were then either cryopreserved at -140C or used fresh. Genomic DNA was extracted from cultured CD4+ T cells with the QIAamp micro DNA kit. From V the trimming removes 5 bases and from J it removes 3 bases, while the gene matches leave 5 bases of the junction unaccounted for. Including the terminal cysteine and phenylalanine, the CDR3 comprises 14 residues. CDR3 DNA only is kept here, 42 bases in frame from base 1. Per the germline V gene (reference sequence), LGHDT is the CDR1 and YNNKEL is the CDR2.

This TCR was recovered from a human donor who received a COVID-19 vaccine. Recombination joined TRBV3-1 (or the pseudogene TRBV3-2) with TRBJ1-1; 8 central nucleotides agree with TRBD1. Specimen: CD4+ T cells from PBMCs cultured without peptide, collected before COVID-19 vaccination. The DNA sequence reads TGTGCCAGCAGCTCTGACAGGGGTTACACTGAAGCTTTCTTT. This is translated as CASSSDRGYTEAFF.